Presented here are 9 T cell receptor beta chains from one specimen sequenced in a study of OX40 agonist ivuxolimab in advanced cancers. The library was produced with the immunoSEQ multiplex PCR assay. TCRdb took over this immuneACCESS table, retaining in-frame rearrangements with V and J assigned. Such tables are incomplete; in checked studies, under half of the missing clones stem from an unresolved V gene, and the remainder is unexplained. The sample table shows some 70,000 clones, and more than 75% are seen once. The leading ten clones occupy under 9.5% of the sample. The sequencing here drew on CD4+ or CD8+ T cells sorted from blood, taken in a trial of the OX40 agonist ivuxolimab. The receptor source for this set is an adult with an advanced solid tumor such as melanoma, head and neck, liver or kidney cancer.

The count of this clone is one. The gene calls are TRBV21-1 and TRBJ1-2; no check of the table's D call, TRBD1, against the DNA was made. TRBV21-1 is a pseudogene segment. CDR3 length: 14 amino acids. CDR3 sequence reads: CASSLPGQGGGHTF. In DNA, the CDR3 is TGTGCCAGCAGCCTTCCGGGACAGGGAGGGGGGCACACCTTC.

CDR3 loop: CAWSARDIYNQPQHF. For the CDR3, the DNA is TGTGCCTGGAGTGCCCGGGACATATACAATCAGCCCCAGCATTTT. The chain combines TRBV30 with TRBJ1-5; D may be TRBD1 (6 bases). The CDR3 sequence is 15 residues long. Trimming took off 1 base at V and 3 bases at J, with 13 bases between the two ends. Germline CDR1 GTSNPN, CDR2 SVGIG (reference sequence).

The V call is TRBV2, the J call TRBJ2-1; a weak D match, TRBD2 (7 bases). Germline CDR1 reads SNHLY; CDR2 reads FYNNEI. Deletions cut 2 bases from V and 0 bases from J, with 11 bases between. The CDR3 consists of 16 residues. CDR3 amino acids: CASSERGGSSYNEQFF. In DNA, the CDR3 is TGTGCCAGCAGTGAAAGGGGGGGGAGCTCCTACAATGAGCAGTTCTTC.

The V gene is TRBV5-4, the J gene TRBJ2-7, with D possibly being TRBD1 (7 bases). This CDR3 is 16 amino acids long. CDR1 is SGHNT and CDR2 is YYREEE in the germline V gene (reference sequence). The V gene lost 0 bases and the J gene lost 4 bases, with 17 bases spanning the gap. The CDR3 loop is CASSLGRDSGGYEQYV. Here the CDR3 DNA reads TGTGCCAGCAGCTTGGGGCGGGACAGCGGTGGTTACGAGCAGTACGTC.

This clone was seen ten or more times. This chain joins TRBV4-2 and TRBJ2-7, with 8 bases identical to TRBD2. Germline trimming cut 4 bases from V and 5 bases from J; bases unmatched to any gene: 10. The CDR3 consists of 15 residues. The germline V gene encodes CDR1 LGHNA and CDR2 YNFKEQ. The chain's CDR3 is CASSPVGTSLHEQYF. The CDR3, as DNA: TGTGCCAGCAGCCCCGTGGGGACTAGTCTCCACGAGCAGTACTTC.

The genes are TRBV6-1 and TRBJ1-5; weak D call: TRBD1 (5 bases). The CDR3 sequence is 15 residues long. Germline CDR1 and CDR2: MNHNS and SASEGT. V dropped 2 bases and J dropped 0 bases, with 8 bases sitting between them. CDR3 residues: CASSEWTNSNQPQHF. CDR3 DNA sequence: TGTGCCAGCAGTGAATGGACAAATAGCAATCAGCCCCAGCATTTT.

The chain joins TRBV2 to TRBJ1-6; D gene unclear. Between the trimmed V and J ends, which lost 1 base and 7 bases, there was a span of 8 bases. The CDR3 is made up of 14 amino acids. CDR1 is SNHLY and CDR2 is FYNNEI in the germline V gene. CDR3 nucleotide sequence: TGTGCCAGCAGTGAAGGCTCCCAGAATTCACCCCTCCACTTT. Translation: CASSEGSQNSPLHF.

The chain carries TRBV7-8 and TRBJ2-1; TRBD1 matches 7 bases. CDR3 size: 15 residues. The V segment lost 4 bases and the J segment 2 bases; nucleotides outside the gene matches: 5. Germline CDR1 SGHVS, CDR2 FQNEAQ. CDR3 sequence: CASSSTGSAYNEQFF. The DNA of the CDR3 is TGTGCCAGCAGCTCGACAGGGAGCGCCTACAATGAGCAGTTCTTC.

The chain links TRBV4-3 to TRBJ1-1; D perhaps matches TRBD1 (5 bases). The CDR3 runs 16 residues. The germline V gene has CDR1 LGHNA and CDR2 YSLEER. The ends were cut back, 3 bases at V and 8 bases at J, with 22 bases in the middle. The CDR3 loop reads CASSHLLGMGLKEAFF. The CDR3 DNA is TGCGCCAGCAGCCACCTTTTGGGGATGGGGCTGAAGGAAGCTTTCTTT.